The clone carrying this T cell receptor beta chain has a single count. This record comes from a study of blood T cell repertoires in COVID-19. In the study overall: Acute-phase and convalescent COVID-19 samples originated in the United States, Italy and Spain. PBMCs, B-cell-depleted T cells, or T cells were the source of the cDNA or gDNA that made up the material.

Germline V lookup: CDR1 KGHDR, CDR2 SFDVKD. This CDR3 comprises 15 residues. The germline V and J ends were trimmed by 5 bases and 2 bases, with 13 bases remaining between them. Original processing notes: Amplifying reference gene primers gave estimates of nucleated cell counts. Profiling relied on immunoSEQ multiplex PCR, and the TCRdb table lists in-frame clones only, not all of them. From that table come the V and J calls and clone size; the DNA was used to work out D and trimming. The sample yields around 50,000 clones, about four fifths seen once. The TCR sequence derives from a woman aged 80 or over with acute or convalescent COVID-19. This chain connects TRBV24-1 to TRBJ2-3; D gene ambiguous. The specimen sequenced was peripheral blood. The CDR3: CATSVGSRLTDTQYF. For the CDR3, the DNA is TGTGCCACCAGTGTAGGCTCCCGACTCACAGATACGCAGTATTTT.